This T cell receptor beta chain is from a study of chemoradiotherapy in HPV16-positive cancers. V trimming: 3 bases; J trimming: 7 bases; junction bases outside the gene matches: 7. The CDR3 is 15 amino acids. CDR1 MDHEN and CDR2 SYDVKM come from the germline V gene. Here immunoSEQ multiplex PCR was the method, and the copy in TCRdb shows in-frame clones only, minus some. The repertoire holds about 21,000 clones, with around 87% as singletons. The V gene is TRBV28, the J gene TRBJ2-2; 8 bases are a match to TRBD2. This receptor was identified in a human donor with HPV-associated anogenital cancer. Material: blood, obtained from a patient who underwent chemoradiotherapy. CDR3 sequence: CASSFTGGRYGELFF. Here the CDR3 DNA reads TGTGCCAGCAGTTTTACGGGAGGGCGTTACGGGGAGCTGTTTTTT.